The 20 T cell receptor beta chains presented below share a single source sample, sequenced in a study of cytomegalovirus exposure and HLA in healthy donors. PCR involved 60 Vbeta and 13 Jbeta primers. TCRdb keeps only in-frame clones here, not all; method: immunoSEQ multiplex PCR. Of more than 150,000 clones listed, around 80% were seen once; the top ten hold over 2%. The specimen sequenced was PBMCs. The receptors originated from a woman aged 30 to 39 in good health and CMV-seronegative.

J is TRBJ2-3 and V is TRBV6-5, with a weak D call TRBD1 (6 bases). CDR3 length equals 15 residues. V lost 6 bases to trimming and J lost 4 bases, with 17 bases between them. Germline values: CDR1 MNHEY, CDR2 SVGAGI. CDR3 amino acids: CASSPGHIVADTQYF. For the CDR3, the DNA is TGTGCCAGCAGCCCGGGACATATCGTCGCAGATACGCAGTATTTT.

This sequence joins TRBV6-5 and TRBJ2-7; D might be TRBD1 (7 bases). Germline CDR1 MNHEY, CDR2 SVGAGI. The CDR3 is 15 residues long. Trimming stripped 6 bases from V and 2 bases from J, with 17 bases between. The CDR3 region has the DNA TGTGCCAGCAGAAACATGGAGGGACAGCCCTACGAGCAGTACTTC. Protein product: CASRNMEGQPYEQYF.

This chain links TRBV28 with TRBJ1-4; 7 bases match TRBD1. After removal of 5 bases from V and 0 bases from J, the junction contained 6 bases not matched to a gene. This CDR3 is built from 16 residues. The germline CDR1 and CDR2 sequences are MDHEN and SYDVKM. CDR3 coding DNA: TGTGCCAGCAGTCTCTCGACAGGGTCAACTAATGAAAAACTGTTTTTT. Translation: CASSLSTGSTNEKLFF.

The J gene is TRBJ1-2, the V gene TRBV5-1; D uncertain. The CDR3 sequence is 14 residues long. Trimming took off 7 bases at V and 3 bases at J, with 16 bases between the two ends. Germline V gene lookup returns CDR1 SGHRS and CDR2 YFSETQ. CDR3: CASRPALGDYGYTF. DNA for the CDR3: TGCGCCAGCCGCCCAGCATTGGGCGACTATGGCTACACCTTC. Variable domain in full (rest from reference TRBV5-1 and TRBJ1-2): KAGVTQTPRYLIKTRGQQVTLSCSPISGHRSVSWYQQTPGQGLQFLFEYFSETQRNKGNFPGRFSGRQFSNSRSEMNVSTLELGDSALYLCASRPALGDYGYTFGSGTRLTVV.

CDR3 DNA: TGTGCCAGCAGCGACGCGGGACAGGGTGGTGAGCAGTACTTC. Amino acids: CASSDAGQGGEQYF. The rearrangement uses TRBV9 and TRBJ2-7, with 9 bases fitting TRBD1. CDR3 length equals 14 residues. The trim removed 3 bases at V and 7 bases at J, leaving 8 bases unmatched. CDR1 and CDR2 (germline): SGDLS, YYNGEE.

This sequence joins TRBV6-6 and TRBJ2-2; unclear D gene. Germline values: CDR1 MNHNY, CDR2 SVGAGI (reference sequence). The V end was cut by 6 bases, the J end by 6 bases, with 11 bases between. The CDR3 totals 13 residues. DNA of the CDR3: TGTGCCAGCAGCTTCGTGTCCGCCGGGGAGCTGTTTTTT. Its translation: CASSFVSAGELFF.

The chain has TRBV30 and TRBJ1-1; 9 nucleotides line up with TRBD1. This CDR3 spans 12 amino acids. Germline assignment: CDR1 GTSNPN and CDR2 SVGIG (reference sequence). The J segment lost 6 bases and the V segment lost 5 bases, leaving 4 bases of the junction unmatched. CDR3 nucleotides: TGTGCCTGGGGGGGACAGGGCCCTGAAGCTTTCTTT. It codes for CAWGGQGPEAFF.

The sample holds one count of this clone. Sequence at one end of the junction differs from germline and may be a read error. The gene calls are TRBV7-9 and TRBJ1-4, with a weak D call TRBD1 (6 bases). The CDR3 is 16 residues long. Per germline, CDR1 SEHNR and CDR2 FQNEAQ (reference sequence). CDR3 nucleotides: TGTTCCAGCAGCCAGACAGGTGCTGCAACTAATGAAAAACTGTTTTTT. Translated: CSSSQTGAATNEKLFF.

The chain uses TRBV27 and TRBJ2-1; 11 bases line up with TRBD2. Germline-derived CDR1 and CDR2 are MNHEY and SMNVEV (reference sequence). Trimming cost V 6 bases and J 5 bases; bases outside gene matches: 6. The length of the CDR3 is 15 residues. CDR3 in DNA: TGTGCCAGCAGACACGGGACTAGCGGCAACAATGAGCAGTTCTTC. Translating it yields CASRHGTSGNNEQFF.

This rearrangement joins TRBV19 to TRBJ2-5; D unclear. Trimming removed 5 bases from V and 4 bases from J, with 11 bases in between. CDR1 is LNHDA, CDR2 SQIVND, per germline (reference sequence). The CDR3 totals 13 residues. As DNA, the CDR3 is TGTGCCAGTAGTGCCCGCCCGGGAGAGACCCAGTACTTC. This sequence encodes CASSARPGETQYF.

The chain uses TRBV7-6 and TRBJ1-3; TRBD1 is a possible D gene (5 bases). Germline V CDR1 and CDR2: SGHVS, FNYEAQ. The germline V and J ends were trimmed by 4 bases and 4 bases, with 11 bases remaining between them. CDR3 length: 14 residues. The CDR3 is CASSSQEGGNTIYF. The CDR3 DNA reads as TGTGCCAGCAGCTCACAGGAGGGGGGAAACACCATATATTTT.

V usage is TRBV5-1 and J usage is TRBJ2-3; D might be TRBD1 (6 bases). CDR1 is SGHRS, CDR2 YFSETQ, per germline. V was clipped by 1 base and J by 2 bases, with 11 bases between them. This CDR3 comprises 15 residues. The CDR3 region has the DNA TGCGCCAGCAGCTTGCCGGCAGGGGACACAGATACGCAGTATTTT. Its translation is CASSLPAGDTDTQYF.

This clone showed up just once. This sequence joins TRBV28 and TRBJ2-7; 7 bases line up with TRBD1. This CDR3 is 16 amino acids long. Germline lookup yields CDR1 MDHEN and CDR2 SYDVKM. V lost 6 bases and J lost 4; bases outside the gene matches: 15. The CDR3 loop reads CASRSILQGPRYEQYF. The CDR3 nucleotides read TGTGCCAGCAGGAGCATTTTACAGGGGCCGAGATACGAGCAGTACTTC.

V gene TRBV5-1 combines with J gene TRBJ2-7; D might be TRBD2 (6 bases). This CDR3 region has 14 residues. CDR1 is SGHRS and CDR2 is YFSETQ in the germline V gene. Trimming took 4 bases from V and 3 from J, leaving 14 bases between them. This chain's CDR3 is CASSPGQGLYEQYF. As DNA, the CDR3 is TGCGCCAGCAGCCCGGGGCAGGGACTCTACGAGCAGTACTTC.

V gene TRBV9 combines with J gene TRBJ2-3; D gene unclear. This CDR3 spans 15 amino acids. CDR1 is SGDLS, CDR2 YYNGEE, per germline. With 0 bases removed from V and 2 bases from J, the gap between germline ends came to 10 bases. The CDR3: CASSVAWRSTDTQYF. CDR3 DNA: TGTGCCAGCAGCGTAGCCTGGCGGTCCACAGATACGCAGTATTTT.

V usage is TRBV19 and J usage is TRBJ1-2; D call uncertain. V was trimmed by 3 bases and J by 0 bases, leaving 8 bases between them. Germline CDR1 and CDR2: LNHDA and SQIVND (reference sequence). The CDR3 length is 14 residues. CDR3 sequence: CASSIWSANYGYTF. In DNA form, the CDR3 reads TGTGCCAGTAGTATCTGGAGCGCTAACTATGGCTACACCTTC.

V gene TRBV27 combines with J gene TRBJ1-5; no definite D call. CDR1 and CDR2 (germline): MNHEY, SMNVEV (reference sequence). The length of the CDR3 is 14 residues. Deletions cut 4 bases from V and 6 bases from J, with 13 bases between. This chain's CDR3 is CASSSRRGVQPQHF. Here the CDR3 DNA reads TGTGCCAGCAGTTCCAGGCGCGGGGTTCAGCCCCAGCATTTT.

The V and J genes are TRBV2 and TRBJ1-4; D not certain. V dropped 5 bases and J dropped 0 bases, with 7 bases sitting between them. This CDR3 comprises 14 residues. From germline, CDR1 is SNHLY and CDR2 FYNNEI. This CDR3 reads CASSSFSTNEKLFF. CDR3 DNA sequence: TGTGCCAGCAGTTCATTTTCAACTAATGAAAAACTGTTTTTT. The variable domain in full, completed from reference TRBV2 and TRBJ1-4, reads EPEVTQTPSHQVTQMGQEVILRCVPISNHLYFYWYRQILGQKVEFLVSFYNNEISEKSEIFDDQFSVERPDGSNFTLKIRSTKLEDSAMYFCASSSFSTNEKLFFGSGTQLSVL.

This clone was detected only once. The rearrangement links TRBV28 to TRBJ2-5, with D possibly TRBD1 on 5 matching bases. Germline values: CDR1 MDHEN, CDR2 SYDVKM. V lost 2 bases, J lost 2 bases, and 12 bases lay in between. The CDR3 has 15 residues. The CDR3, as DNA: TGTGCCAGCAGTTTAATCTTGGGGCGGCAAGAGACCCAGTACTTC. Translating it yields CASSLILGRQETQYF.

The CDR3 bases are TGTGCCAGCAGTTTAGACAGGGGCAATCAGCCCCAGCATTTT. It translates to CASSLDRGNQPQHF. The rearrangement joins TRBV28 to TRBJ1-5; 7 bases agree with TRBD1. This CDR3 spans 14 amino acids. V dropped 2 bases and J dropped 2; count of bases not matched to a gene: 0. Germline-derived CDR1 and CDR2 are MDHEN and SYDVKM. The full variable domain, completed using reference TRBV28 and TRBJ1-5, is DVKVTQSSRYLVKRTGEKVFLECVQDMDHENMFWYRQDPGLGLRLIYFSYDVKMKEKGDIPEGYSVSREKKERFSLILESASTNQTSMYLCASSLDRGNQPQHFGDGTRLSIL.